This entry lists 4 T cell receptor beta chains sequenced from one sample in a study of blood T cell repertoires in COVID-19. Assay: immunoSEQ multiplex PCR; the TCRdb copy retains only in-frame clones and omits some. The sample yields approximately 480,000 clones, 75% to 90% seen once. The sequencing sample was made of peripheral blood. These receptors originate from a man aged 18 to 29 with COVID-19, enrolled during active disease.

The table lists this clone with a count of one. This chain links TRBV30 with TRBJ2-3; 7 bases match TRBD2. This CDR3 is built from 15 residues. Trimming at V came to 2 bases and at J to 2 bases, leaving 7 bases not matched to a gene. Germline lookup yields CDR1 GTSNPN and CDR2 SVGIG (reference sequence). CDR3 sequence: CAWSLGGVITDTQYF. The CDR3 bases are TGTGCCTGGAGTTTGGGAGGGGTTATCACAGATACGCAGTATTTT.

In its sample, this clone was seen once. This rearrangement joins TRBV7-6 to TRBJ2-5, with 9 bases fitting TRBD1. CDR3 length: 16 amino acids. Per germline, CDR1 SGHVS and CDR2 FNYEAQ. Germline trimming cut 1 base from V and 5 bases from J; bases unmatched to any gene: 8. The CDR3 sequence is CASSLGSTGQGETQYF. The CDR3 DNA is TGTGCCAGCAGCTTAGGGTCTACCGGACAGGGGGAGACCCAGTACTTC.

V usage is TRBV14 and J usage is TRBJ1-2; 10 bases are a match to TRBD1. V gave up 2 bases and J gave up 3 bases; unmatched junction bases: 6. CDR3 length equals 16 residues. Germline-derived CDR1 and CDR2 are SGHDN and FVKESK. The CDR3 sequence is CASSQPRTGGDYGYTF. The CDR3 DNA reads TGTGCCAGCAGCCAACCCAGGACAGGGGGGGACTATGGCTACACCTTC. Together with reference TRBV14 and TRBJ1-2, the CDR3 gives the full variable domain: EAGVTQFPSHSVIEKGQTVTLRCDPISGHDNLYWYRRVMGKEIKFLLHFVKESKQDESGMPNNRFLAERTGGTYSTLKVQPAELEDSGVYFCASSQPRTGGDYGYTFGSGTRLTVV.

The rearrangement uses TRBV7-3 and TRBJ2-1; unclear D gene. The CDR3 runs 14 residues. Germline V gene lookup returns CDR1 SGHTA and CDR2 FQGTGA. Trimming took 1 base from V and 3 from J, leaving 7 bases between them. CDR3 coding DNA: TGTGCCAGCAGCTTAAGGGCTGGCTACAATGAGCAGTTCTTC. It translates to CASSLRAGYNEQFF.